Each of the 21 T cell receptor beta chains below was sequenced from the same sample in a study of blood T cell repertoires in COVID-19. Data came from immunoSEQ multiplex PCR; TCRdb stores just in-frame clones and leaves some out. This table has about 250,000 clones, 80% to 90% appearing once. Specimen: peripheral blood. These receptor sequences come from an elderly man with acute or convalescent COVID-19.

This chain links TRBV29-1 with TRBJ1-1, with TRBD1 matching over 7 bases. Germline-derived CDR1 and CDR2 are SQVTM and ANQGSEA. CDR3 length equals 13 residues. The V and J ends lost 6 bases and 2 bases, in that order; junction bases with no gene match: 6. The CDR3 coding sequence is TGCAGCGTGACACAGGGGACTAACACTGAAGCTTTCTTT. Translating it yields CSVTQGTNTEAFF. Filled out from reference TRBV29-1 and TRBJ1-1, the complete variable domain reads SAVISQKPSRDICQRGTSLTIQCQVDSQVTMMFWYRQQPGQSLTLIATANQGSEATYESGFVIDKFPISRPNLTFSTLTVSNMSPEDSSIYLCSVTQGTNTEAFFGQGTRLTVV.

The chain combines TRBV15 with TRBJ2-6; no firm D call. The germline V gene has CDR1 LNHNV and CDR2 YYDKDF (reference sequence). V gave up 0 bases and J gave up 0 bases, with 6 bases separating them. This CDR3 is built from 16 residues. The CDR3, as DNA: TGTGCCACCAGCAGAGATTATTTCTCTGGGGCCAACGTCCTGACTTTC. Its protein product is CATSRDYFSGANVLTF.

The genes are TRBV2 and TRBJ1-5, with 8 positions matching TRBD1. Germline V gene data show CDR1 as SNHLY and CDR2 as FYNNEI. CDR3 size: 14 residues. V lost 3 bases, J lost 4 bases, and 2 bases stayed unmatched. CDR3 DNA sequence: TGTGCCAGCAGTGATAGGACAGGGAATCAGCCCCAGCATTTT. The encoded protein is CASSDRTGNQPQHF.

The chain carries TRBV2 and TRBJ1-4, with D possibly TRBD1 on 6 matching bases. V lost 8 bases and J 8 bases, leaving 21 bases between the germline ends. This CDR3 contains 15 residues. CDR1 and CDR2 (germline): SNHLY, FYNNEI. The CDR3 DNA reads TGTGCCAGCTATTACCGGGGGGCGGGTGAAGAAAAACTGTTTTTT. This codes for CASYYRGAGEEKLFF.

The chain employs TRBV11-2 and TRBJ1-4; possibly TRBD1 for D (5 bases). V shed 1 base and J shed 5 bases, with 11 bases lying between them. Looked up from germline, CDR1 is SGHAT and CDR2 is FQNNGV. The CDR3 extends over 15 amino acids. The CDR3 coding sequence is TGTGCCAGCAGCTTAGGGTCCAGGGCGAATGAAAAACTGTTTTTT. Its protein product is CASSLGSRANEKLFF.

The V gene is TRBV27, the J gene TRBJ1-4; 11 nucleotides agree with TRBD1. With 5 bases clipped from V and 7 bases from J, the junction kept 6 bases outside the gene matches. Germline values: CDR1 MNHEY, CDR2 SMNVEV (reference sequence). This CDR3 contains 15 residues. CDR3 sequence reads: CASSPAGTGGEKLFF. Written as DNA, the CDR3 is TGTGCCAGCAGTCCGGCCGGGACAGGGGGTGAAAAACTGTTTTTT.

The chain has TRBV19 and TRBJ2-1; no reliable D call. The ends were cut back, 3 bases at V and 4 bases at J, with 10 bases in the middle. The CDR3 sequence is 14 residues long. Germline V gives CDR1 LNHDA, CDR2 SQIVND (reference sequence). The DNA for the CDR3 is TGTGCCAGTAGTATGCAGGCGCAGTACAATGAGCAGTTCTTC. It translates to CASSMQAQYNEQFF. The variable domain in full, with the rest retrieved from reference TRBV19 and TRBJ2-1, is DGGITQSPKYLFRKEGQNVTLSCEQNLNHDAMYWYRQDPGQGLRLIYYSQIVNDFQKGDIAEGYSVSREKKESFPLTVTSAQKNPTAFYLCASSMQAQYNEQFFGPGTRLTVL.

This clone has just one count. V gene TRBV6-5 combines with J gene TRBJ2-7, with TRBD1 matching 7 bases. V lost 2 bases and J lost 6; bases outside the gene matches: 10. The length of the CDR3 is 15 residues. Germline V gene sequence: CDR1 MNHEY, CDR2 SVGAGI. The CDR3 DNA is TGTGCCAGCAGTTACGAACAGGGGAGATTGGGCGAGCAGTACTTC. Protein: CASSYEQGRLGEQYF.

The CDR3 bases are TGTGCCAGTAGTATAGGGGACAGGACCCAAGGCGGCTACACCTTC. Translation gives CASSIGDRTQGGYTF. The chain recombines TRBV19 with TRBJ1-2; 8 nucleotides match TRBD1. The CDR3 sequence is 15 residues long. J gave up 8 bases and V 1 base, and 9 bases lay outside the gene matches. From germline, CDR1 is LNHDA and CDR2 SQIVND (reference sequence).

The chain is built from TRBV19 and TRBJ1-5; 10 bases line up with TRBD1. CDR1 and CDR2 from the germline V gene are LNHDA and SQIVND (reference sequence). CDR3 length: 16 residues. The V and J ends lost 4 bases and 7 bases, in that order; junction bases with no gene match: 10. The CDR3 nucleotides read TGTGCCAGTAGTAGAGCCGGGACAGGGGTCAAGCAGCCCCAGCATTTT. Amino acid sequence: CASSRAGTGVKQPQHF.

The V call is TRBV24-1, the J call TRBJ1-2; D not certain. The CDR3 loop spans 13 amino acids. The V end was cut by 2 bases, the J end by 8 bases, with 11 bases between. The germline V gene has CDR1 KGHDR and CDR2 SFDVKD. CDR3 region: CATSDWEGRGYTF. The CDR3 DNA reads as TGTGCCACCAGTGATTGGGAGGGTCGCGGCTACACCTTC.

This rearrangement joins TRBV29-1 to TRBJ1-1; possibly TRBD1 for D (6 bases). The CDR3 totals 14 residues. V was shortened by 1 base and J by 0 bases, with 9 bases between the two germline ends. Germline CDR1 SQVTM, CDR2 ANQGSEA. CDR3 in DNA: TGCAGCGTTGAAGTCAGGGGCATGAACACTGAAGCTTTCTTT. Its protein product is CSVEVRGMNTEAFF.

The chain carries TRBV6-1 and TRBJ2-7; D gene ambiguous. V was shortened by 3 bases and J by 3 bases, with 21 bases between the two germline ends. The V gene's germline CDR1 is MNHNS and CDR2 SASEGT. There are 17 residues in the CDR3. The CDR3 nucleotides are TGTGCCAGCAGTGATATCTCGTGGGCAGAGAAACTCTACGAGCAGTACTTC. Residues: CASSDISWAEKLYEQYF.

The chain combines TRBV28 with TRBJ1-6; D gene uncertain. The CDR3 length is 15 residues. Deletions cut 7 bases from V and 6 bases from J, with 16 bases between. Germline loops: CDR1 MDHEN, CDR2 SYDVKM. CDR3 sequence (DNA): TGTGCCAGCACCCCTATGGGCCTCGGTAATTCACCCCTCCACTTT. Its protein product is CASTPMGLGNSPLHF.

CDR3: CASTKQGLYEQYF. Written as DNA, the CDR3 is TGTGCCAGCACTAAACAGGGGCTCTACGAGCAGTACTTC. This rearrangement joins TRBV7-2 to TRBJ2-7, with 7 bases identical to TRBD1. The CDR3 runs to 13 residues. The junction had 6 bases not matched to a gene; V was cut back by 7 bases and J by 3 bases. Germline V gene data show CDR1 as SGHTA and CDR2 as FQGNSA. Full variable domain (remainder filled in from reference TRBV7-2 and TRBJ2-7): GAGVSQSPSNKVTEKGKDVELRCDPISGHTALYWYRQSLGQGLEFLIYFQGNSAPDKSGLPSDRFSAERTGGSVSTLTIQRTQQEDSAVYLCASTKQGLYEQYFGPGTRLTVT.

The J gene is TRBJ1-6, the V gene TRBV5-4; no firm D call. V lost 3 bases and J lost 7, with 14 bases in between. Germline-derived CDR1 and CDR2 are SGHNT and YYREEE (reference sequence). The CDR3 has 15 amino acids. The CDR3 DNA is TGTGCCAGCAGCTCCTCTACACAGCAGAATTCACCCCTCCACTTT. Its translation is CASSSSTQQNSPLHF.

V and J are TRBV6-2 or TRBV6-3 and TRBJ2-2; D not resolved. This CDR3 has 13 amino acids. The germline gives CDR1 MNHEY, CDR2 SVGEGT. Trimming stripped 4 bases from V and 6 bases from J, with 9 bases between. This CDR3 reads CASSSREPGELFF. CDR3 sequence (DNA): TGTGCCAGCAGTTCTCGCGAACCCGGGGAGCTGTTTTTT.

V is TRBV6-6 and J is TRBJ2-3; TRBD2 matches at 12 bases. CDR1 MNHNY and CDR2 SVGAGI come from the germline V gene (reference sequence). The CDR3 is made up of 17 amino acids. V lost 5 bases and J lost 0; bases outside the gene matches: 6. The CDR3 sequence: CASSHLAGGPSTDTQYF. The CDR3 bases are TGTGCCAGCAGTCATCTAGCGGGAGGGCCGAGCACAGATACGCAGTATTTT.

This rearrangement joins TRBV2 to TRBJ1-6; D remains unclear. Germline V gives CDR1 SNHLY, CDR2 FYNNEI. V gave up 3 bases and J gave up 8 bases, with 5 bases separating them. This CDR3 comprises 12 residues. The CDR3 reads CASSDLYSPLHF. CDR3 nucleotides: TGTGCCAGCAGTGACCTTTATTCACCCCTCCACTTT.

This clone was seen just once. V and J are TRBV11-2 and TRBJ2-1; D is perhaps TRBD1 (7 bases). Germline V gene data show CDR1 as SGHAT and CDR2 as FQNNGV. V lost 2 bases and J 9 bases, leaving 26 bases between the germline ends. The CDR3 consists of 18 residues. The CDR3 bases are TGTGCCAGCAGCTTAAGGAAGGGCGGGGAGAAGACAGGGCGTGAGCAGTTCTTC. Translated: CASSLRKGGEKTGREQFF.

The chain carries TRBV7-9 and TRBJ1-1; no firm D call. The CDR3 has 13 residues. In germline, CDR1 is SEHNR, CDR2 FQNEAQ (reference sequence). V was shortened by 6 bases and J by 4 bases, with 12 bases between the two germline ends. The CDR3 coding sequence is TGTGCCAGCAGAGCCGGGAGCGCCACTGAAGCTTTCTTT. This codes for CASRAGSATEAFF.